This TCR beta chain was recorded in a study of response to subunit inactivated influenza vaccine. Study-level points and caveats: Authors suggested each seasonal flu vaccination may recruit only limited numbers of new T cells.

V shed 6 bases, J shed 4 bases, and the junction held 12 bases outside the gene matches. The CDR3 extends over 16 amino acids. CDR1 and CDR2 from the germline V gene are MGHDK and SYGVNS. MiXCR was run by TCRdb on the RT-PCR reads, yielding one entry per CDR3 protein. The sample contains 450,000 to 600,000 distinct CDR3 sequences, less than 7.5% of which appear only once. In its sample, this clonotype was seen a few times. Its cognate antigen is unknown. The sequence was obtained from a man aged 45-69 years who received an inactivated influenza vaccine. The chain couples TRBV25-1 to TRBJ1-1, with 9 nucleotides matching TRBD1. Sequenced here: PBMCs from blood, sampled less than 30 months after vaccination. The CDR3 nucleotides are TGTGCCAGCAGAGATGCCGGGACAGGGTATAGCACTGAAGCTTTCTTT. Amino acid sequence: CASRDAGTGYSTEAFF.